This is a list of T cell receptor beta chains from one sample in a study of breast tumors, draining lymph nodes, adjacent tissues. In TCRdb, the multiplex PCR reads were re-called with MiXCR into one record per CDR3 protein. The table has roughly 80,000 distinct CDR3 sequences, roughly a fifth seen once. Source material: axillary lymph node tissue. The origin of the receptors is a female donor with breast cancer. Some clones in this sample may be carry-over from other donors' samples. Both conserved end residues are part of each CDR3. The D gene is left open where the match is weak. The listing skips clone size in some rows; elsewhere it reads once, few, many or a size class.

v_gene	d_gene	j_gene	abundance	CDR3nt	CDR3aa
TRBV10-2	NA	TRBJ2-1	many	TGCGCCAGCATTTTCGGACTAATGTCTGGTGAGCAGTTCTTC	CASIFGLMSGEQFF
TRBV5-6	NA	TRBJ2-5	many	TGTGCCAGCAGCTTTAGTAGCGGCCAAGAGACCCAGTACTTC	CASSFSSGQETQYF
TRBV28	NA	TRBJ2-7	many	TGTGCCAGCAGCCAATACGAGCAGTACTTC	CASSQYEQYF
TRBV6-5	NA	TRBJ1-2	many	TGTGCCAGCAGTTACGGCAGTAGGAGCTATGGCTACACCTTC	CASSYGSRSYGYTF
TRBV6-5	TRBD2	TRBJ2-1	NA	TGTGCCAGCAGCACCCCCGGACTAGCGGGAGGTTCTCCTTACAATGAGCAGTTCTTC	CASSTPGLAGGSPYNEQFF
TRBV14	NA	TRBJ2-3	many	TGTGCCAGCAGCCAAGTCGGGGATACGCAGTATTTT	CASSQVGDTQYF
TRBV20-1	NA	TRBJ2-7	many	TGCAGTGCTTTCCCGGGGGTTCGTAGCGACGAGCAGTACTTC	CSAFPGVRSDEQYF
TRBV7-2	NA	TRBJ2-5	many	TGTGCCAGCAGCCCAAGACTGGGGTACCAAGAGACCCAGTACTTC	CASSPRLGYQETQYF
TRBV6-5	TRBD2	TRBJ2-7	NA	TGTGCCAGCAGTTATCAAAGGGCTAGCGGGAGTATGGCTCACTGCGAGCAGTACTTC	CASSYQRASGSMAHCEQYF
TRBV14	NA	TRBJ2-7	many	TGTGCCAGCAGCCGGACTATTTACGAGCAGTACTTC	CASSRTIYEQYF
TRBV7-3	TRBD2	TRBJ2-5	many	TGTGCCAGCAGCTCCTCGGGCGGGAGGGGAGAGACCCAGTACTTC	CASSSSGGRGETQYF
TRBV5-4	TRBD2	TRBJ2-7	many	TGTGCCAGCAGCCTTAGCGGGAGGGCCTACGAGCAGTACTTC	CASSLSGRAYEQYF
TRBV29-1	TRBD2	TRBJ2-7	many	TGCAGCGTTGTTGATACCGGGACTAATCTCTACGAGCAGTACTTC	CSVVDTGTNLYEQYF
TRBV27	TRBD2	TRBJ2-5	NA	TGTGCCAGCAGTTATTCGGGACTAGCGGGAGGTAGGAACCAGTACTTC	CASSYSGLAGGRNQYF
TRBV20-1	NA	TRBJ1-4	many	TGCAGTGCTAGATTTCCAGGTGGAAAAAAACTGTTTTTT	CSARFPGGKKLFF
TRBV20-1	TRBD2	TRBJ2-7	many	TGCAGTGCTAGAGGGGGACTAGCGGGAGGATCCTCCTACGAGCAGTACTTC	CSARGGLAGGSSYEQYF
TRBV20-1	NA	TRBJ2-5	many	TGCAGTGCTAGAGCACCAGGTTTATCGACCCAGTACTTC	CSARAPGLSTQYF
TRBV20-1	TRBD2	TRBJ2-7	many	TGCAGTGCTGCGCAGGGGACTAGCGGTTACTACGAGCAGTACTTC	CSAAQGTSGYYEQYF
TRBV3-1	NA	TRBJ1-6	many	TGTGCCAGCAGCCAAGACAGGACCCCACCCCTCCACTTT	CASSQDRTPPLHF
TRBV20-1	TRBD1	TRBJ1-5	many	TGCAGTGCTAGTAAGTCAGGGGGCGGTCAGCCCCAGCATTTT	CSASKSGGGQPQHF
TRBV7-2	NA	TRBJ2-1	many	TGTGCCAGCAGCCGCGGGACAGATGAGCAGTTCTTC	CASSRGTDEQFF
TRBV7-2	TRBD2	TRBJ2-7	many	TGTGCCAGCAGCTTAGCGGCGGGACTAGCCCTTACCTACGAGCAGTACTTC	CASSLAAGLALTYEQYF
TRBV20-1	NA	TRBJ2-2	many	TGCAGTGCTAGAGATTCGGGGGCGGGCACCGGGGAGCTGTTTTTT	CSARDSGAGTGELFF
TRBV7-9	NA	TRBJ1-4	many	TGTGCCAGCCGCCGAGGAGAGGAAAAACTGTTTTTT	CASRRGEEKLFF
TRBV7-9	TRBD2	TRBJ2-3	many	TGTGCCAGCAGCCCTCGACTAGCGGGAGACTCCGGTACGCAGTATTTT	CASSPRLAGDSGTQYF
TRBV20-1	TRBD2	TRBJ2-3	many	TGCAGTGCTAGAGTTTTCGGGAGGGCGGCAGATACGCAGTATTTT	CSARVFGRAADTQYF
TRBV10-3	NA	TRBJ2-3	many	TGTGCCATCAGTGAGTCGGGCGTTAGCACAGATACGCAGTATTTT	CAISESGVSTDTQYF
TRBV3-1	NA	TRBJ2-5	few	TGTGCCAGCAGCCAAGGAGGGGTGGGGAGTGCGGAGACCCAGTACTTC	CASSQGGVGSAETQYF
TRBV20-1	TRBD2	TRBJ2-7	many	TGCAGTGCTAGGCGTAGCGGGGCCTACGAGCAGTACTTC	CSARRSGAYEQYF
TRBV7-3	NA	TRBJ2-1	many	TGTGCCAGCAGCCCATCCTACAGGGATGAGCAGTTCTTC	CASSPSYRDEQFF
TRBV27	NA	TRBJ1-1	NA	TGTGCCACCCGCGGCCGAGGCTTTGGGCACACTGAAGCTTTCTTT	CATRGRGFGHTEAFF
TRBV3-1	NA	TRBJ2-3	few	TGTGCCAGCAGCGTAAGGGGGGGCACAGATACGCAGTATTTT	CASSVRGGTDTQYF
TRBV15	NA	TRBJ2-7	many	TGTGCCACCAGCAGAGGGGCTGTAGGGGACCCTTACTACGAGCAGTACTTC	CATSRGAVGDPYYEQYF
TRBV28	NA	TRBJ2-1	few	TGTGCCAGCAGTTTTTCCACGTACAATGAGCAGTTCTTC	CASSFSTYNEQFF
TRBV6-4	NA	TRBJ2-1	many	TGTGCCAGCAGCCACAGTACACTCCCCTACAATGAGCAGTTCTTC	CASSHSTLPYNEQFF
TRBV5-5	TRBD1	TRBJ2-1	many	TGTGCCAGCAGCTTGGCCTTGACAGGGATTCTTTCACGAGAGCAGTTCTTC	CASSLALTGILSREQFF
TRBV11-2	NA	TRBJ2-7	many	TGTGCCAGCAGCGGACTCCGTCTTAGCTCCTACGAGCAGTACTTC	CASSGLRLSSYEQYF
TRBV4-2	NA	TRBJ1-1	NA	TGTGCCAGCAGCCAACCCCCAGGGAACACTGAAGCTTTCTTT	CASSQPPGNTEAFF
TRBV5-4	NA	TRBJ1-2	many	TGTGCCAGCAGCCCCACGGGGGGGCAGGGCTATGGCTACACCTTC	CASSPTGGQGYGYTF
TRBV9	NA	TRBJ2-2	few	TGTGCCAGCAGCGCCGGGGTTACGAACACCGGGGAGCTGTTTTTT	CASSAGVTNTGELFF
TRBV19	NA	TRBJ2-1	few	TGTGCCAGTAGTATTGTCCAGGGGTCCTACAATGAGCAGTTCTTC	CASSIVQGSYNEQFF
TRBV24-1	NA	TRBJ1-2	many	TGTGCCACCAGTGACCCCCGACAGCCCTATGGCTACACCTTC	CATSDPRQPYGYTF
TRBV20-1	NA	TRBJ2-7	many	TGCAGTGCTAGATTGAGCAGGGGGGTCTCCTACGAGCAGTACTTC	CSARLSRGVSYEQYF
TRBV7-9	TRBD1	TRBJ1-3	many	TGTGCCAGCAGAGCCCAGGGGGTACAAGGAAACACCATATATTTT	CASRAQGVQGNTIYF
TRBV15	NA	TRBJ1-4	many	TGTGCCACCAGCAGAGATAGAGGGAATGAAAAACTGTTTTTT	CATSRDRGNEKLFF
TRBV7-9	NA	TRBJ2-3	many	TGTGCCAGCAGCCCGAGCATTCCCACAGATACGCAGTATTTT	CASSPSIPTDTQYF
TRBV4-1	NA	TRBJ1-5	NA	TGCGCCAGCAGCCAGAACCCAGGGGAGATCAATCAGCCCCAGCATTTT	CASSQNPGEINQPQHF
TRBV5-1	NA	TRBJ2-1	many	TGCGCCAGCAGCTTAACTAGTTATGAGCAGTTCTTC	CASSLTSYEQFF
TRBV5-1	TRBD2	TRBJ2-1	many	TGCGCCAGCAGCCAGACTAGCGGGAGCAATGAGCAGTTCTTC	CASSQTSGSNEQFF
TRBV3-1	NA	TRBJ2-7	many	TGTGCCAGCAGCCAATTAGGCGTTACCTACGAGCAGTACTTC	CASSQLGVTYEQYF
TRBV7-9	TRBD1	TRBJ1-6	many	TGTGCCAGCAGCCCGGACAGGATTAATTCACCCCTCCACTTT	CASSPDRINSPLHF
TRBV14	NA	TRBJ1-1	NA	TGTGCCAGCAGCCCGGGAAGCCCGCTAGCTTTCTTT	CASSPGSPLAFF